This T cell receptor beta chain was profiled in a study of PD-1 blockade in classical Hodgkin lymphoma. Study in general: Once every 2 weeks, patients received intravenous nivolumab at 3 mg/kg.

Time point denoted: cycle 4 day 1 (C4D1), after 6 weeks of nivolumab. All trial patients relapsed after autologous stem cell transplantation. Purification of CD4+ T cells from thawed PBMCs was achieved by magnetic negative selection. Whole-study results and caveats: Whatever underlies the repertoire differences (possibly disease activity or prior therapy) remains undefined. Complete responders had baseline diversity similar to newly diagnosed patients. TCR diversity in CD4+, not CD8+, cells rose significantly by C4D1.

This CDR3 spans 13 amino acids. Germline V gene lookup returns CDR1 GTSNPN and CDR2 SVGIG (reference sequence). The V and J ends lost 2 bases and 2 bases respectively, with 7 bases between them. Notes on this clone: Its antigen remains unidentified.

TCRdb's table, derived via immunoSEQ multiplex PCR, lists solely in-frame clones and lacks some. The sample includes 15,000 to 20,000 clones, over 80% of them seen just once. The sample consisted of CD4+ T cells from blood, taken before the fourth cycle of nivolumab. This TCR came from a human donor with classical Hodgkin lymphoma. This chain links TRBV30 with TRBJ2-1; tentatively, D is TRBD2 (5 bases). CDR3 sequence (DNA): TGTGCCTGGAGTAGCGGACCCTACAATGAGCAGTTCTTC. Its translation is CAWSSGPYNEQFF.